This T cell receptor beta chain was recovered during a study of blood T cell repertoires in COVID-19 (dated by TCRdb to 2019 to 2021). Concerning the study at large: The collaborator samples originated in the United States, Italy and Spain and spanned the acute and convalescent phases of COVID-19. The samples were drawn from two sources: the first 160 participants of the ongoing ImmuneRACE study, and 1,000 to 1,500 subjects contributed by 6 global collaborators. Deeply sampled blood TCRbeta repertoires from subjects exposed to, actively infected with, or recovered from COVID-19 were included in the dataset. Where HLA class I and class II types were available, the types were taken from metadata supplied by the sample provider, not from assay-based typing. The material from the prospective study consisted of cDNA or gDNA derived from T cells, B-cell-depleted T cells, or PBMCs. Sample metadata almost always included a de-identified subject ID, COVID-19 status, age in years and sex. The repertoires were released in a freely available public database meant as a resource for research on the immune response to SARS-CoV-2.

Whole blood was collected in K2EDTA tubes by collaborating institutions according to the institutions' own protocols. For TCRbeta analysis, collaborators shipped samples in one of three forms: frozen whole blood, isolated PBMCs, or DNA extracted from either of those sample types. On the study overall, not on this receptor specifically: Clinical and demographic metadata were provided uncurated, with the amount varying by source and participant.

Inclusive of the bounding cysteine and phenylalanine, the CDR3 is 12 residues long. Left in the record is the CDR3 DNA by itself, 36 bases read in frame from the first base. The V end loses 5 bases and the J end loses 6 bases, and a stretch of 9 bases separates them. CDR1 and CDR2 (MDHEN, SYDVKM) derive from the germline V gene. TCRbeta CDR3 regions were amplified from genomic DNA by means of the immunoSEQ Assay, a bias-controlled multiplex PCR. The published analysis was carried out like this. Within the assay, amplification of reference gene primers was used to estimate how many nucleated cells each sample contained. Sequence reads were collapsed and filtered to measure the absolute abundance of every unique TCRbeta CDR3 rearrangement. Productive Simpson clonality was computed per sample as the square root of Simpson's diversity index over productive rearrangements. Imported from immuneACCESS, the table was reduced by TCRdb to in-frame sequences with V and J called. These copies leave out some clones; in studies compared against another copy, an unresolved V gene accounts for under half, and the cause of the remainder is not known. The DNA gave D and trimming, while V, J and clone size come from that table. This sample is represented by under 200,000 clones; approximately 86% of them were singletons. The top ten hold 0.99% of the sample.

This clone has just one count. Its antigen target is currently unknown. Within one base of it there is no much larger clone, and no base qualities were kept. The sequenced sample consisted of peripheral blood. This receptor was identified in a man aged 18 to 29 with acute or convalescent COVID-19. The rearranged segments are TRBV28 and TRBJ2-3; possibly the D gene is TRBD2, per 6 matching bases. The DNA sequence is TGTGCCAGCAGTCCTGGGGGGGATACGCAGTATTTT. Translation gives CASSPGGDTQYF.